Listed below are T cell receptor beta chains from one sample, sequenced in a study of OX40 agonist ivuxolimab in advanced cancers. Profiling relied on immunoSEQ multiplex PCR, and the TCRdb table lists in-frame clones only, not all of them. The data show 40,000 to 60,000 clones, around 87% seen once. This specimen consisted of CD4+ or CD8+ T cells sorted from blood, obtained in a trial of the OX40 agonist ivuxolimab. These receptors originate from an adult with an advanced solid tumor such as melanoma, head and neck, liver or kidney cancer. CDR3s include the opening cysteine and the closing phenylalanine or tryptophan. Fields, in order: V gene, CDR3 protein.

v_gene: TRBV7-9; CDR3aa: CASTVDRQGPYEQYF
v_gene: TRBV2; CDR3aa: CASIRGAFSYEQYF
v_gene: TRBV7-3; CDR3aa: CASSFYHSGRETQYF
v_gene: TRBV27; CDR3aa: CASSSWGEQYF
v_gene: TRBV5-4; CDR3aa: CASSWGTLQPTEAFF
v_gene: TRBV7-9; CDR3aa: CASSLRPGGFTDTQYF
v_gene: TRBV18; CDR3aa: CASSPLGTGPGNEQYF
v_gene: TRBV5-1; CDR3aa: CASSLGTASSYEQYF
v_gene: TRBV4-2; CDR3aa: CASSQAGLGREMGYTF
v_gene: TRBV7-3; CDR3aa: CASSLNGYTF
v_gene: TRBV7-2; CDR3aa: CASSLVPTSGGQETQYF
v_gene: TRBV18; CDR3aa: CASSPAVQGSGNTIYF
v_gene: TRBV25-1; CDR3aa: CASSEGGVRYGYTF
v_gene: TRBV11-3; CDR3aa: CASSLGTGETGELFF
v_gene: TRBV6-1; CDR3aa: CASSVQQTQNTEAFF
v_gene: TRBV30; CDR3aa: CAWSGGLAGASTQYF
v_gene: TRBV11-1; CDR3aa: CASSLALLGGRGYNEQFF
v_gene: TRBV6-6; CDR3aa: CASSYVAGGPGEQFF
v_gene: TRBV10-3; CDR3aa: CAISVGENTEAFF
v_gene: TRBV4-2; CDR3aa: CASSQDRRTEEQFF
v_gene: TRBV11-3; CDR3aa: CASSLRGGPGSTDTQYF
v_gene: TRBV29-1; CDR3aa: CSVETPAGGGTYEQYF